The clone carrying this T cell receptor beta chain was observed a single time. This record belongs to a study of T cell changes during pregnancy in multiple sclerosis. Data came from immunoSEQ multiplex PCR; TCRdb stores just in-frame clones and leaves some out. The sample carries nearly 70,000 clones, 90% to 95% recorded once. The sample here was peripheral blood, taken in the second trimester of pregnancy. This sequence was found in a female donor in good health, enrolled as a control in a pregnancy study.

The CDR3 here is CASSPRGGNTIYF. In DNA form, the CDR3 reads TGTGCCAGCAGCCCACGGGGAGGAAACACCATATATTTT. This chain uses TRBV6-5 with TRBJ1-3, with D unresolved. The CDR3 has 13 amino acids. Germline V gene sequence: CDR1 MNHEY, CDR2 SVGAGI. The germline V and J ends were trimmed by 6 bases and 4 bases, with 10 bases remaining between them.